In its sample, the clone carrying this T cell receptor (beta chain) was seen many times. Its antigen is not identified. This record belongs to a study of HIV-infected patients and healthy controls. General observations from the study: During therapy, HIV-associated CDR3s fell significantly in frequency, while CMV-associated CDR3s did not change significantly. Significant mean usage differences between HIV-infected patients and controls involved eight alpha and eight beta V genes.

Germline V gene lookup returns CDR1 SGHRS and CDR2 YFSETQ. The length of the CDR3 is 13 residues. The trim removed 4 bases at V and 7 bases at J, leaving 5 bases unmatched. Roughly three months, about 14 weeks, into antiretroviral therapy, follow-up blood was collected. No cell fractionation was done, so the repertoire covers all unsorted peripheral blood T cells. RNA came from 2.5 to 3 ml of peripheral blood. Reverse transcription used around 480 ng RNA and constant-region primers for alpha and beta. Separate chain-specific third strand synthesis with multiplexing indices produced the alpha and beta libraries. Each CDR3 protein gets one entry after TCRdb re-called the 5' RACE reads with MiXCR. The profile shows about 14,000 distinct CDR3 sequences, more than 10% of them singletons.

The source of this sequence is an adult with HIV infection. The donor label of this sample is uncertain. The rearrangement uses TRBV5-1 and TRBJ2-1; 7 bases fit TRBD1. The specimen comprised blood, sampled during antiretroviral therapy. CDR3 sequence reads: CASSETQGNEQFF. The CDR3 DNA reads as TGCGCCAGCAGCGAGACACAGGGGAATGAGCAGTTCTTC.